Included here is one T cell receptor beta chain sequence, with context. The antigen remains unidentified. This entry is derived from a study of T cells in Graves' hyperthyroidism and ophthalmopathy. Study findings and constraints: Progression to ophthalmopathy was predicted a median of approximately seven months early. Most thyroid clonotypes that were expanded above 0.001 also turned up in blood.

V gave up 7 bases and J gave up 5 bases; unmatched junction bases: 3. Germline lookup yields CDR1 SQVTM and CDR2 ANQGSEA. This CDR3 region has 11 residues. The investigators amplified TCR beta CDR3 regions from RNA transcripts. Carried out on the TCR CDR3, a first-round RT-PCR used the HTBI primer set. A single record per CDR3 protein comes from TCRdb applying MiXCR to the multiplex PCR reads. The table includes hundreds of thousands of distinct CDR3 sequences, just under 45% detected once. Not enrolled were patients with uncontrolled infection, other autoimmune disease, pregnancy or lactation. The gene calls are TRBV29-1 and TRBJ2-7, with 9 bases that match TRBD1. The receptor's source is an adult man with Graves' disease, either hyperthyroidism or ophthalmopathy (not recorded which). Sequenced input: peripheral blood or thyroid tissue (not recorded which). The CDR3 spells CSEGQGDEQYF. The CDR3 bases are TGCAGCGAGGGACAGGGCGACGAGCAGTACTTC.